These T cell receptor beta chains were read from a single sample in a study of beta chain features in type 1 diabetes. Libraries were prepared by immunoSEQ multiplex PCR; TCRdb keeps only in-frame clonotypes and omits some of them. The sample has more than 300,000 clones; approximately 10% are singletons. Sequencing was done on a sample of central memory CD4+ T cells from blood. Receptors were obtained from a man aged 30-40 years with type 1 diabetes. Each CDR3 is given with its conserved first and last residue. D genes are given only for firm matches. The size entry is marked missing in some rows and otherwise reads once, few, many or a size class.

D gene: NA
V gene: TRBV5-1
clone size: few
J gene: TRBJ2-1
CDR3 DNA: TGCGCCAGCAGCTTGGGGCCAGTTTCTGAGCAGTTCTTC
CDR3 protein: CASSLGPVSEQFF

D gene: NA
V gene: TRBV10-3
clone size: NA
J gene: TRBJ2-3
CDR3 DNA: TGTGCCATCAGCCCGAGTTCAGAGGGACTCCCAGATACGCAGTATTTT
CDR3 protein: CAISPSSEGLPDTQYF

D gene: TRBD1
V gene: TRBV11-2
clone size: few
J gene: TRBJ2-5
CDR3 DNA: TGTGCCAGCAGACTTAAGGCCCGGGACAGGGGCAGGGAGACCCAGTACTTC
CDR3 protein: CASRLKARDRGRETQYF

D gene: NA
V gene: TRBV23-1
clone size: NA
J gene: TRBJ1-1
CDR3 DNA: TGCGCCAGCAGTCTAGGAGGGGCGAGGCATGCGAACACTGAAGCTTTCTTT
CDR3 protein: CASSLGGARHANTEAFF

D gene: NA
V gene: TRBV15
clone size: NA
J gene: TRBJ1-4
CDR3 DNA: TGTGCCACCAGCACGACGAAGGGTGCTGCCACTAATGAAAAACTGTTTTTT
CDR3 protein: CATSTTKGAATNEKLFF

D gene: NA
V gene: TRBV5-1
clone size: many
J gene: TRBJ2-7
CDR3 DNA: TGCGCCAGCAGCCGCGGGGATAGGGGGGCGACCCTCGAGCAGTACTTC
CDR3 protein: CASSRGDRGATLEQYF

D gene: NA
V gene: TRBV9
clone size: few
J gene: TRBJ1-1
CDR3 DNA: TGTGCCAGCAGCGTAGGCAACGGAGTGAACACTGAAGCTTTCTTT
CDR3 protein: CASSVGNGVNTEAFF

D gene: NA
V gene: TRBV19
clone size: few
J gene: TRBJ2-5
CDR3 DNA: TGTGCCAGTATGGCGCAAGGATCCGAGACCCAGTACTTC
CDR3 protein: CASMAQGSETQYF

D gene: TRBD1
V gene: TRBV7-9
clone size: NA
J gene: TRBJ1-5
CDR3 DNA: TGTGCCAGCAGCCGCGTGGAGGGGGCCGGGCCCCAGCATTTT
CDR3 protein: CASSRVEGAGPQHF

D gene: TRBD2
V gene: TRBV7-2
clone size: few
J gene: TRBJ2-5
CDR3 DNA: TGTGCCAGCAGCCTTAGCGGGGATCCGACCCAGTACTTC
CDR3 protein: CASSLSGDPTQYF

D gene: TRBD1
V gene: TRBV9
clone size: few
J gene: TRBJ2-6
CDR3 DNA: TGTGCCAGCAGCGCGTTTTTCGGGACAGGTGCTGGGGCCAACGTCCTGACTTTC
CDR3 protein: CASSAFFGTGAGANVLTF

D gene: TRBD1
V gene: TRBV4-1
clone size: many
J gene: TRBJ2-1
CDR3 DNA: TGCGCCAGCAGCCGAGGGGAACAGGGGTCCTACAATGAGCAGTTCTTC
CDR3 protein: CASSRGEQGSYNEQFF

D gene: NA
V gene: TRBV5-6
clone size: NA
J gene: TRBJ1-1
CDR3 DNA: TGTGCCAGCAGCTTGAACGGTCGAAATACTGAAGCTTTCTTT
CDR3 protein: CASSLNGRNTEAFF

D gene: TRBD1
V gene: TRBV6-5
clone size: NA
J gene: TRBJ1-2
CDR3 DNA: TGTGCCAGCAGCCCGGGACAGGCTTACAACTATGGCTACACCTTC
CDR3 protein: CASSPGQAYNYGYTF